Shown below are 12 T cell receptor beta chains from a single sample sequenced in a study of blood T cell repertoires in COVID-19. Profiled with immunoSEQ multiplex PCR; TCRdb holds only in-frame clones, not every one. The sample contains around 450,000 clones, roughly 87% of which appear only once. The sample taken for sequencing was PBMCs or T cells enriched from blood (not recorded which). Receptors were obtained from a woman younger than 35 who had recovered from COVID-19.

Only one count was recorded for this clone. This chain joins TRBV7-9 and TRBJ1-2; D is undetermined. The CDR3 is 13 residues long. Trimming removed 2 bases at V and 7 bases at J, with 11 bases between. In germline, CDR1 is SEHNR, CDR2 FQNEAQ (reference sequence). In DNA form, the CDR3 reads TGTGCCAGCAGCTTACGGGTCGCGAGTGGCTACACCTTC. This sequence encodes CASSLRVASGYTF.

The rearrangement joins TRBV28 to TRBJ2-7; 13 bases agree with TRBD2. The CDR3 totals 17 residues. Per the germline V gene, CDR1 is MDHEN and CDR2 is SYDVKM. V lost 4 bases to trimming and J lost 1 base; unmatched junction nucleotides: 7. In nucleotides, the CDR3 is TGTGCCAGCAGTTCTACAGGACTAGCGGGGGCTTCCTACGAGCAGTACTTC. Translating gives CASSSTGLAGASYEQYF.

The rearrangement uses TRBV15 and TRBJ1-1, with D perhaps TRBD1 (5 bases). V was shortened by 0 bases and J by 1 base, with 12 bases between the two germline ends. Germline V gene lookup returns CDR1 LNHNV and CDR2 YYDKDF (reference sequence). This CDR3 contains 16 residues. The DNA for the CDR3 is TGTGCCACCAGCAGAGATCTTGGGGGAGGGAACACTGAAGCTTTCTTT. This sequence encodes CATSRDLGGGNTEAFF.

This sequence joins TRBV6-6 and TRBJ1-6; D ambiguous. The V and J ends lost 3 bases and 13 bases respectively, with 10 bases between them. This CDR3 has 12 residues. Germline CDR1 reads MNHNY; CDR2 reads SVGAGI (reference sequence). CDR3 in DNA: TGTGCCAGCAGTTATCCCCAGAACCCCCTCCACTTT. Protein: CASSYPQNPLHF.

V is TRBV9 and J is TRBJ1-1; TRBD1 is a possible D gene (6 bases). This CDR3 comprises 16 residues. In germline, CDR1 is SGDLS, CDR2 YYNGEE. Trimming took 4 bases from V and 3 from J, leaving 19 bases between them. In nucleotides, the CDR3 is TGTGCCAGCAGCCTCTCGGAGGGGGGGGCGGACACTGAAGCTTTCTTT. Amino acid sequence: CASSLSEGGADTEAFF.

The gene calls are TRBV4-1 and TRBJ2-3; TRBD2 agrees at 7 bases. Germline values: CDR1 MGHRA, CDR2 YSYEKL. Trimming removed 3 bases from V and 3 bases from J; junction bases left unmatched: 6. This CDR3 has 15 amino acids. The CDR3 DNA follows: TGCGCCAGCAGCCACCCCGGGGAGGGGACAGATACGCAGTATTTT. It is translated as CASSHPGEGTDTQYF.

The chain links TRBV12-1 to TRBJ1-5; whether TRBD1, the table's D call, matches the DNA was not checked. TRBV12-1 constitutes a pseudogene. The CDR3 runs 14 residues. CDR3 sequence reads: CASSIQVPYQPQHF. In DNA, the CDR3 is TGTGCCAGCAGCATACAGGTGCCTTATCAGCCCCAGCATTTT.

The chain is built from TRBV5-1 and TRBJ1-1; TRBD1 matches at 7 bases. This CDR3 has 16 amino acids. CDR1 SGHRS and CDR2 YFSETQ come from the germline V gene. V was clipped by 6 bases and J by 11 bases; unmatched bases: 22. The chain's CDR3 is CASNLAQFDREKGAFF. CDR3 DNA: TGCGCCAGCAACCTGGCCCAGTTCGACAGGGAGAAAGGGGCTTTCTTT.

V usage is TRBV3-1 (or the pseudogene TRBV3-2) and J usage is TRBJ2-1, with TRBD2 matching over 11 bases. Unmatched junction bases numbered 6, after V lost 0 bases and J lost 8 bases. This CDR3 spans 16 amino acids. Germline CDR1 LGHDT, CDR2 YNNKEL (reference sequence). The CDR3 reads CASSQDLSGGADEQFF. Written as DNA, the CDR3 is TGTGCCAGCAGCCAAGACCTTAGCGGGGGGGCAGATGAGCAGTTCTTC.

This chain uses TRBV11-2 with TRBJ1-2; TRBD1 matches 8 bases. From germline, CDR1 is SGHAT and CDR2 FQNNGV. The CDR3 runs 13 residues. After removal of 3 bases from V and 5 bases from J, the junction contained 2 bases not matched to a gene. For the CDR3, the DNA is TGTGCCAGCAGCTTGACAGGGGAGTATGGCTACACCTTC. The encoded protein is CASSLTGEYGYTF.

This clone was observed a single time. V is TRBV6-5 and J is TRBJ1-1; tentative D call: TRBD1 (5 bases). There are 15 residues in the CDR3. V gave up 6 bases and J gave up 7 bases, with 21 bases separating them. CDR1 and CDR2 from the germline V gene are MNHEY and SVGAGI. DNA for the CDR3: TGTGCCAGCAGCCTCCTCGGGACTCGAGCTAATGAAGCTTTCTTT. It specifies CASSLLGTRANEAFF.

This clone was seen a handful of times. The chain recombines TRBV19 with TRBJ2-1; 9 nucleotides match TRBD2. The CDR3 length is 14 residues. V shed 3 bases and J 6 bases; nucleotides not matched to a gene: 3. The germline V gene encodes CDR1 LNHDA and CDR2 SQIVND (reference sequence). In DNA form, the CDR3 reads TGTGCCAGTAGTATGGCGCGGGGGGGCAATGAGCAGTTCTTC. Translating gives CASSMARGGNEQFF.